This T cell receptor (beta chain) comes out of a study of control samples from healthy donors and cancer patients. V lost 0 bases, J lost 8 bases, and 11 bases lay in between. The CDR3 is 13 amino acids. The germline V gene encodes CDR1 SGHNT and CDR2 YYREEE (reference sequence). Clones were read by immunoSEQ multiplex PCR, and TCRdb kept only the in-frame ones, dropping some. The data contain almost 85,000 clones, 94% of them singletons. Sequencing was carried out using blood. The chain employs TRBV5-4 and TRBJ1-1; TRBD1 might be the D (6 bases). This clonotype originated in a woman aged 18-30 years in good health. In nucleotides, the CDR3 is TGTGCCAGCAGCTTGGAGGGGGGGATAGAAGCTTTCTTT. Protein product: CASSLEGGIEAFF.